This TCR beta chain was identified in a study of T cells in Graves' hyperthyroidism and ophthalmopathy. Amplified regions were TCR beta CDR3 sequences from RNA transcripts. The HTBI primer set drove a first-round RT-PCR of the TCR CDR3. TCRdb reprocessed the multiplex PCR reads via MiXCR and lists one record per CDR3 protein. The profile shows 350,000 or so distinct CDR3 sequences, around a fifth of them singletons. CDR1 is MDHEN and CDR2 is SYDVKM in the germline V gene. V was cut by 5 bases and J by 3 bases, with 7 bases left in between. The CDR3 is 13 residues long. Many counts were recorded for this clonotype.

The chain combines TRBV28 with TRBJ2-2, with D unresolved. The sequence derives from a woman aged 45-60 years with Graves' hyperthyroidism. The sequenced sample was blood. In DNA, the CDR3 is TGTGCCAGCAGTGGCTTCGACACCGGGGAGCTGTTTTTT. Its translation: CASSGFDTGELFF. Drawing the rest from reference TRBV28 and TRBJ2-2, the complete variable domain is DVKVTQSSRYLVKRTGEKVFLECVQDMDHENMFWYRQDPGLGLRLIYFSYDVKMKEKGDIPEGYSVSREKKERFSLILESASTNQTSMYLCASSGFDTGELFFGEGSRLTVL.